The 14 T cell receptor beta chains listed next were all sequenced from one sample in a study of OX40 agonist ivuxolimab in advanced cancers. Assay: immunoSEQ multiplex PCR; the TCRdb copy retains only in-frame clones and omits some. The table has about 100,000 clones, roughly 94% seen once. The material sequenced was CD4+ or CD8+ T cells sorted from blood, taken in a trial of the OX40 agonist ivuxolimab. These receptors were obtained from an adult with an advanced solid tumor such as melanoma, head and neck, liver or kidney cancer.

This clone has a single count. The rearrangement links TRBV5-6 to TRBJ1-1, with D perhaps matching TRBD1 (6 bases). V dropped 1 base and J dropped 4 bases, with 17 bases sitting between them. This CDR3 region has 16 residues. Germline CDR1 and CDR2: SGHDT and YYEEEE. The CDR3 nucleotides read TGTGCCAGCAGCTTGCCCTATACAGGGAGAGGCACTGAAGCTTTCTTT. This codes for CASSLPYTGRGTEAFF.

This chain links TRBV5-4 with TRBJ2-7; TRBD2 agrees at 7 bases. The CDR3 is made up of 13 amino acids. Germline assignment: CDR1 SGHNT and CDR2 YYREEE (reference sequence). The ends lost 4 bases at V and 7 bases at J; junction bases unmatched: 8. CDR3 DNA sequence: TGTGCCAGCAGCCCGAAGGCTAGCGGAGAGCAGTACTTC. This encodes CASSPKASGEQYF.

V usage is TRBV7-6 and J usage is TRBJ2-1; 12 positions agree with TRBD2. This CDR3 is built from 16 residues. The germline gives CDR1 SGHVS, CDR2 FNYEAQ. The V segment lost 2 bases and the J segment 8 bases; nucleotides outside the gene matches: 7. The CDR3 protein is CASSLLNLAGGYEQFF. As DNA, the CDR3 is TGTGCCAGCAGCTTACTGAATCTAGCGGGAGGGTATGAGCAGTTCTTC.

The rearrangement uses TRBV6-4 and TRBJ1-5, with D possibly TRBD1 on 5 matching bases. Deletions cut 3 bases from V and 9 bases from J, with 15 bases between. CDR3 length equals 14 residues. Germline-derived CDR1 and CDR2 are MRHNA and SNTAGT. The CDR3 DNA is TGTGCCAGCAGTGAGGCTTCCGGGCAGGGGCCCCAGCATTTT. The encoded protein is CASSEASGQGPQHF.

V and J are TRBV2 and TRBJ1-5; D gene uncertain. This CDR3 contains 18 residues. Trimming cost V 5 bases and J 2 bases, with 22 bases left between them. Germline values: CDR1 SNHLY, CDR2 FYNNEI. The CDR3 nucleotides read TGTGCCAGCAGTTCCGGGCCCTTCTCTCCCCCGGGCAATCAGCCCCAGCATTTT. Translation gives CASSSGPFSPPGNQPQHF.

The CDR3 DNA follows: TGTGCCTGGAGCGCGAGCTCTGGAAACACCATATATTTT. It specifies CAWSASSGNTIYF. V gene TRBV30 combines with J gene TRBJ1-3; D is ambiguous. Looked up from germline, CDR1 is GTSNPN and CDR2 is SVGIG (reference sequence). V lost 3 bases and J lost 0, with 6 bases in between. The CDR3 spans 13 residues.

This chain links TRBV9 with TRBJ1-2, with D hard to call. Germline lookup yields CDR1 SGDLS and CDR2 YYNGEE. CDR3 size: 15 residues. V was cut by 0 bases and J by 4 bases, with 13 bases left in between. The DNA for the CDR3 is TGTGCCAGCAGCGTAGCCTTTGGGGATAGCTATGGCTACACCTTC. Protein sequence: CASSVAFGDSYGYTF.

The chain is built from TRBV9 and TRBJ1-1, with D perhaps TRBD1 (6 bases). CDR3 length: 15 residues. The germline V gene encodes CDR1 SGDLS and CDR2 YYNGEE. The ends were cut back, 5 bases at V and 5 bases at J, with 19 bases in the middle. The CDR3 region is CASRRGDLVSTEAFF. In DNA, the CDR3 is TGTGCCAGCAGAAGGGGGGACCTCGTTTCAACTGAAGCTTTCTTT.

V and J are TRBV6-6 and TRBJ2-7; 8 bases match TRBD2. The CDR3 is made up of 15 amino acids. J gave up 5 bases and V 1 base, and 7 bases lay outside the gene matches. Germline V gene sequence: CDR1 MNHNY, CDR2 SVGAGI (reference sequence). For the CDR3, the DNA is TGTGCCAGCAGTTACTTCGGCGGGAGGAAGCACGAGCAGTACTTC. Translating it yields CASSYFGGRKHEQYF.

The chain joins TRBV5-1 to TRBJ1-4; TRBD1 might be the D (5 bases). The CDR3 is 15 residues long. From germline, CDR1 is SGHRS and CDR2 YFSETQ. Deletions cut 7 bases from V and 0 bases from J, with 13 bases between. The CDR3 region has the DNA TGCGCCAGCTCACCTGACAGACCAACTAATGAAAAACTGTTTTTT. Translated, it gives CASSPDRPTNEKLFF. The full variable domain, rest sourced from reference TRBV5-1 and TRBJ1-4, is KAGVTQTPRYLIKTRGQQVTLSCSPISGHRSVSWYQQTPGQGLQFLFEYFSETQRNKGNFPGRFSGRQFSNSRSEMNVSTLELGDSALYLCASSPDRPTNEKLFFGSGTQLSVL.

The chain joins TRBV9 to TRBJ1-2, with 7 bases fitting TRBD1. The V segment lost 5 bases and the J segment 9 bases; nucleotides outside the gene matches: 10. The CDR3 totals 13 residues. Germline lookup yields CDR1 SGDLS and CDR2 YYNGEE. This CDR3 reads CASRGGRVDSYTF. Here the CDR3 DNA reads TGTGCCAGCAGAGGGGGCAGGGTGGATAGCTACACCTTC. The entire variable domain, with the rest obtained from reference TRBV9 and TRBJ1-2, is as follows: DSGVTQTPKHLITATGQRVTLRCSPRSGDLSVYWYQQSLDQGLQFLIQYYNGEERAKGNILERFSAQQFPDLHSELNLSSLELGDSALYFCASRGGRVDSYTFGSGTRLTVV.

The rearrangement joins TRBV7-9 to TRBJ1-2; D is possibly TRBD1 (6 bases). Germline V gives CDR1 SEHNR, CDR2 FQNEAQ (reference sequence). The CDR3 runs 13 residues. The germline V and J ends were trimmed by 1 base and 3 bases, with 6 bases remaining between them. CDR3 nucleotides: TGTGCCAGCAGCTTAGACAGGGACTATGGCTACACCTTC. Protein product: CASSLDRDYGYTF.

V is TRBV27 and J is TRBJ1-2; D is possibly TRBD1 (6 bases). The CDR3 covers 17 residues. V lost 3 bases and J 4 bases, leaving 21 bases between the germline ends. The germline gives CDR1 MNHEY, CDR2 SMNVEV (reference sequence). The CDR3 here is CASSFRPFRSGAYGYTF. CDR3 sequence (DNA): TGTGCCAGCAGTTTTAGACCTTTTAGATCGGGGGCCTATGGCTACACCTTC.

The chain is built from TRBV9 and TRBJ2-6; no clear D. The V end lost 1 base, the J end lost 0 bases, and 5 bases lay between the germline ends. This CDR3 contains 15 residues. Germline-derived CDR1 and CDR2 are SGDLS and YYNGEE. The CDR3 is CASSVRPSGANVLTF. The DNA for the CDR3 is TGTGCCAGCAGCGTAAGGCCCTCTGGGGCCAACGTCCTGACTTTC.